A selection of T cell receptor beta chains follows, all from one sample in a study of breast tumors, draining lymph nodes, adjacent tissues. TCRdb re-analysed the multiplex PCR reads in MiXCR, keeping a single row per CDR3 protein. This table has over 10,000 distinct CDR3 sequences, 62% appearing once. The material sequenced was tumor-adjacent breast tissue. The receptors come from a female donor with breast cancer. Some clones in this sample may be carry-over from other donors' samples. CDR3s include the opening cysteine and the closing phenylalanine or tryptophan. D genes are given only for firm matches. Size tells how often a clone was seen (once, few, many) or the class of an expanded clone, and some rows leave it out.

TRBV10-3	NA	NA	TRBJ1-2	TGTGCCATCAGTGAGGCCGGGGGCTACACCTTC	CAISEAGGYTF
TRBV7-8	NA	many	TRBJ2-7	TGTGCCAGCAGCTTAGGGACGTGCGAGCAGTACTTC	CASSLGTCEQYF
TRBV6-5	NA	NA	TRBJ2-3	TGTGCCAGCGCGAGATCTGGACCCACAGATACGCAGTATTTT	CASARSGPTDTQYF
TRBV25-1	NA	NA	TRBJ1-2	TGTGCCAGCAGTGACCGAACAATTTATGGCTACACCTTC	CASSDRTIYGYTF
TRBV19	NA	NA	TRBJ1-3	TGTGCCAGTAGTAGAGACGGACCGAGCTCTGGAAACACCATATATTTT	CASSRDGPSSGNTIYF
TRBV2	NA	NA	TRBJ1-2	TGTGCCAGCACGAGGGGCTCCCAAAATAACTATGGCTACACCTTC	CASTRGSQNNYGYTF
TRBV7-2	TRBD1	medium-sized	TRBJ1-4	TGTGCCAGCAGCTTAGGGGGACAGAGTGAAAAACTGTTTTTT	CASSLGGQSEKLFF
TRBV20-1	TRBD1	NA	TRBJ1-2	TGCAGTGCTCAAAGCCTGACAGGGGGCCATGGCTACACCTTC	CSAQSLTGGHGYTF
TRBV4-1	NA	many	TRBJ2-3	TGCGCCAGCAGCCAACAATTCAGGGGAGGGGATACGCAGTATTTT	CASSQQFRGGDTQYF
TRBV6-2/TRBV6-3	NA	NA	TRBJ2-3	TGTGCCAGCAGGCGAGGAGATACGCAGTATTTT	CASRRGDTQYF
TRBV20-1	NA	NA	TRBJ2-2	TGCAGTGCTAGAGGGGGGATTAGGGGCGCCGGGGAGCTGTTTTTT	CSARGGIRGAGELFF
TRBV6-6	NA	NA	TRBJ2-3	TGTGCCAGCATTCGGGGGAACGCAGATACGCAGTATTTT	CASIRGNADTQYF
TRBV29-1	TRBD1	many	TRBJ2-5	TGCAGCGTTGCCCCACGACAGGGAGAGACCCAGTACTTC	CSVAPRQGETQYF
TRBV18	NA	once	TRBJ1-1	TGTGCCAGCTCACCCCTGAGGGGGGGTTCTGGGAATGAAGCTTTCTTT	CASSPLRGGSGNEAFF
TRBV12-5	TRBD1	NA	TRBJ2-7	TGTGCTAGTGGGCCGCCGGGACAGGGGGATGGCGAGCAGTACTTC	CASGPPGQGDGEQYF
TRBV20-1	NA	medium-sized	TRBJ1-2	TGCAGTGCTAGGGAGGGTGGGCGTGATGGCTACACCTTC	CSAREGGRDGYTF
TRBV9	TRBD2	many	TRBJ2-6	TGTGCCAGCAGCGGGGGACTAGGCTCTGGGGCCAACGTCCTGACTTTC	CASSGGLGSGANVLTF
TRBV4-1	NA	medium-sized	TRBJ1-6	TGCGCCAGCAGCCAAGACAACCGGGGATTTAGCGATAATTCACCCCTCCACTTT	CASSQDNRGFSDNSPLHF
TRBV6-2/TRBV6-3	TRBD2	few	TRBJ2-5	TGTGCCAGCAGTCGGAGGACTAGCGGGAGGGCCCAGACCCAGTACTTC	CASSRRTSGRAQTQYF
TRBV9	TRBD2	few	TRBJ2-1	TGTGCCAGCAGTAGCGGGGGTACTTACAATGAGCAGTTCTTC	CASSSGGTYNEQFF
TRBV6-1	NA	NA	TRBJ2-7	TGTGCCAGCAGTGAACCGGGACACGCTTCCTACGAGCAGTACTTC	CASSEPGHASYEQYF
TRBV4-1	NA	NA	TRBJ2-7	TGCGCCAGCAGCCAAGCGACGGATTCCTACGAGCAGTACTTC	CASSQATDSYEQYF
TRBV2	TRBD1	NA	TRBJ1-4	TGTGCCAGCACTAACGGCGGGACAGGGAATACCGAAAAACTGTTTTTT	CASTNGGTGNTEKLFF
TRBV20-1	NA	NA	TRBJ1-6	TGCAGTGCTAGTGAGGGACACCAGAATTCACCCCTCCACTTT	CSASEGHQNSPLHF
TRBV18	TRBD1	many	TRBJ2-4	TGTGCCAGCTCAACAGGGACAGGGGCCAAAAACATTCAGTACTTC	CASSTGTGAKNIQYF
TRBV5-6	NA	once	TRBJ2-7	TGTGCCAGCAGCTTGGCGGACTCCTACTACGAGCAGTACTTC	CASSLADSYYEQYF
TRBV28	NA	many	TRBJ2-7	TGTGCCAGCAGTTCGAGGGGTTACGAGCAGTACTTC	CASSSRGYEQYF
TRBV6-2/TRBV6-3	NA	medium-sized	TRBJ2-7	TGTGCCAGCAGTCACTCGAGCCTAGCGACCGACGAGCAGTACTTC	CASSHSSLATDEQYF
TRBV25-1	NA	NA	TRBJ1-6	TGTGCCAGCAGTGCAAGCGGGAATAATTCACCCCTCCACTTT	CASSASGNNSPLHF
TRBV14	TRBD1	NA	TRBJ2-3	TGTGCCAGCAGCCTGGACAGGTTCGTGCACACAGATACGCAGTATTTT	CASSLDRFVHTDTQYF
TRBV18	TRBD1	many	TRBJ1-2	TGTGCCAGCTCACCGGATTTAGGGGGCTACTATGGCTACACCTTC	CASSPDLGGYYGYTF
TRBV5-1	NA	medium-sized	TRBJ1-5	TGCGCCAGCAGCTTGTCGGGTCAGCCCCAGCATTTT	CASSLSGQPQHF
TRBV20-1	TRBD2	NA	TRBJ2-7	TGCAGTGCTAGAGAACCGGGGAGGGACGAGCAGTACTTC	CSAREPGRDEQYF
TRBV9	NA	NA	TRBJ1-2	TGTGCCAGCAGCGTACTTCAGGGTGCGGGAGGCTACACCTTC	CASSVLQGAGGYTF
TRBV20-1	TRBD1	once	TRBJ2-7	TGCAGTGCTAGCCGGACAGGGACGTCCTACGAGCAGTACTTC	CSASRTGTSYEQYF
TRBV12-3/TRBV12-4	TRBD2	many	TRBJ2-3	TGTGCCAGCAGCCTCCAATCCGGGGGGGCCTGGAGGACAGATACGCAGTATTTT	CASSLQSGGAWRTDTQYF
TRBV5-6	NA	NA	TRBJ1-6	TGTGCCAGCAGCTCAATAGGGGCGATTAATTCACCCCTCCACTTT	CASSSIGAINSPLHF
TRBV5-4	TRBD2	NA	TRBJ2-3	TGTGCCAGCAGCCCCCTAGCGGGGGGAGCCACAGATACGCAGTATTTT	CASSPLAGGATDTQYF
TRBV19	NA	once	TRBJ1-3	TGTGCCAGTACCCGAGGAGGGCGAGTCTCTGGAAACACCATATATTTT	CASTRGGRVSGNTIYF
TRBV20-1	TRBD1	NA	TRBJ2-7	TGCAGTGCTAGCGCAGGGACAGGCTGGTACGAGCAGTACTTC	CSASAGTGWYEQYF
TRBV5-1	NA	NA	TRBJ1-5	TGCGCCAGCAGCTTGGCGACTAGCTTGGCAGATACGCAGCATTTT	CASSLATSLADTQHF
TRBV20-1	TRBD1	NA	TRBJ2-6	TGCAGTGCTACGGGACAGGGATCCCATGGGGCTGGGGCCAACGTCCTGACTTTC	CSATGQGSHGAGANVLTF
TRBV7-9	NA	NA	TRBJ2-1	TGTGCCAGCAGCTTTCAGGCGGCCCCCAATGAGCGGTCATTC	CASSFQAAPNERSF
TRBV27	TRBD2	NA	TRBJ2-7	TGTGCCAGCAGCTTATCCCCTAGCGGCTACAAGCAGTACTTC	CASSLSPSGYKQYF
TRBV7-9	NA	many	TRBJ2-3	TGTGCCAGCAGCTGGGGGGGGGCGGGGACAACCGGGCACAGACCTACGCAGTATTTT	CASSWGGAGTTGHRPTQYF
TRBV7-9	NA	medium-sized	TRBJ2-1	TGTGCCAGCTCGGGTCGCGGCGGTAGCTCCTACAATGAGCAGTTCTTC	CASSGRGGSSYNEQFF